This TCR beta chain was observed in a study of T cell responses to AZD1222 COVID-19 vaccine. Clones were sequenced by immunoSEQ multiplex PCR, and TCRdb holds only the in-frame ones, with some missing. Here the sample spans about 85,000 clones, approximately 88% being singletons. Germline V lookup: CDR1 SGHTA, CDR2 FQGNSA. The J segment lost 4 bases and the V segment lost 3 bases, leaving 9 bases of the junction unmatched. The CDR3 runs 17 residues. The material was peripheral blood, obtained on day 0 of AZD1222 vaccination. This clonotype was obtained from an adult in good health. The chain couples TRBV7-2 to TRBJ2-7, with 13 bases that match TRBD2. CDR3 sequence reads: CASSFGLAGEIGYEQYF. The CDR3 nucleotides read TGTGCCAGCAGCTTTGGACTAGCGGGAGAAATTGGGTACGAGCAGTACTTC.